This TCR beta chain derives from a study of cytomegalovirus exposure and HLA in healthy donors. Study-level results: Later genetic work tied a missense DCLRE1C variant to beta-chain V and J trimming.

Of note for this clone: The antigen is not known.

Unmatched junction bases numbered 5, after V lost 8 bases and J lost 6 bases. The CDR3 covers 14 residues. Germline lookup yields CDR1 SNHLY and CDR2 FYNNEI. The PCR employed 60 Vbeta primers together with 13 Jbeta primers. The data were produced by immunoSEQ multiplex PCR, yet TCRdb's version contains in-frame clones alone and is incomplete. This sample carries almost 45,000 clones, with 6.5% to 10% going to the ten biggest clones. Specimen: PBMCs. This TCR derives from a male donor in good health and CMV-seronegative. The chain couples TRBV2 to TRBJ2-1; 12 bases agree with TRBD1. CDR3 nucleotides: TGTGCCAGCTGCCGGGACAGGGGGCTCAATGAGCAGTTCTTC. This codes for CASCRDRGLNEQFF.